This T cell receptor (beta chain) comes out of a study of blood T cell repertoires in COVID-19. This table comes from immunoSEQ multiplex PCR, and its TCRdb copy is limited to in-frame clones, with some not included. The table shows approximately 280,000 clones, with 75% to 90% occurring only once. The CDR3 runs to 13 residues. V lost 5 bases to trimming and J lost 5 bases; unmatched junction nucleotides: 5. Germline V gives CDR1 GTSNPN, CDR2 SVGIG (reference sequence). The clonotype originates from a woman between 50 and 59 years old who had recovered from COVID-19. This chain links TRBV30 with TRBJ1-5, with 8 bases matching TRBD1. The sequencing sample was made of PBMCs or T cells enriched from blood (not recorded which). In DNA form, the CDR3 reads TGTGCCTGGGGGACAGGCTACGATCAGCCCCAGCATTTT. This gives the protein CAWGTGYDQPQHF. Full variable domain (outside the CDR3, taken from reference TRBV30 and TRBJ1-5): SQTIHQWPATLVQPVGSPLSLECTVEGTSNPNLYWYRQAAGRGLQLLFYSVGIGQISSEVPQNLSASRPQDRQFILSSKKLLLSDSGFYLCAWGTGYDQPQHFGDGTRLSIL.